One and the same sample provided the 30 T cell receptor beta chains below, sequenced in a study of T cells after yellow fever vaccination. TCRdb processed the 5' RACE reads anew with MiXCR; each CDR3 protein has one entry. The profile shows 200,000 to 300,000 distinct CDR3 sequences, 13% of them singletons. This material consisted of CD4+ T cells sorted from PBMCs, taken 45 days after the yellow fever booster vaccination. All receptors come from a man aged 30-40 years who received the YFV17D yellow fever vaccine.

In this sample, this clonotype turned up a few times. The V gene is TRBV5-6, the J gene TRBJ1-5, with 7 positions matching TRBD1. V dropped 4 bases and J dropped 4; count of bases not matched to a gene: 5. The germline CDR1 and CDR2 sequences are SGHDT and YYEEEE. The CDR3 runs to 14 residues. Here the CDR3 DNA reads TGTGCCAGCAGCCTTGGACAGGCTAATCAGCCCCAGCATTTT. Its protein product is CASSLGQANQPQHF.

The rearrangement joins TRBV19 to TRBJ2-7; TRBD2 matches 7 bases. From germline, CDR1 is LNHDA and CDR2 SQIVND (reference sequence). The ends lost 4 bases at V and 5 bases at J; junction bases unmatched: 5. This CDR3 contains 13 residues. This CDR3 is CASSRRETNEQYF. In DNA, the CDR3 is TGTGCCAGTAGTAGGCGGGAGACAAACGAGCAGTACTTC.

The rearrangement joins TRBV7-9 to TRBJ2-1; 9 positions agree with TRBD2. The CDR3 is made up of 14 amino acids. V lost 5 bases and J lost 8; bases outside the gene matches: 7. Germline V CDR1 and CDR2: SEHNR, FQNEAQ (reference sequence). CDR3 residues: CASSQGTSLDEQFF. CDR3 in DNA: TGTGCCAGCAGCCAAGGGACTAGCCTCGATGAGCAGTTCTTC.

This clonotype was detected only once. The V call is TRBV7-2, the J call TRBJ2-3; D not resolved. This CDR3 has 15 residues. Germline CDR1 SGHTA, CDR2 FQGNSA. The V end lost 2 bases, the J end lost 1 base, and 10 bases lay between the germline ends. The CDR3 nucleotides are TGTGCCAGCAGCTTACTCCGGAGTGGCACAGATACGCAGTATTTT. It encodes CASSLLRSGTDTQYF.

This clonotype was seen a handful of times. The CDR3 sequence: CASRALSYEQYF. CDR3 nucleotides: TGTGCCAGCCGGGCATTGTCCTACGAGCAGTACTTC. The chain is built from TRBV7-9 and TRBJ2-7; no clear D. Germline values: CDR1 SEHNR, CDR2 FQNEAQ (reference sequence). The CDR3 runs to 12 residues. Trimming took off 8 bases at V and 1 base at J, with 9 bases between the two ends.

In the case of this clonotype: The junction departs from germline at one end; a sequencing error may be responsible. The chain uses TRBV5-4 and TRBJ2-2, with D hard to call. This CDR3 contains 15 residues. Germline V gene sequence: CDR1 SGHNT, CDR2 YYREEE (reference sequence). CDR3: CASSLDSGYTGELFF. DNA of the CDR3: TGTGCCAGCAGCCTTGATTCTGGATACACTGGGGAGCTGTTTTTT.

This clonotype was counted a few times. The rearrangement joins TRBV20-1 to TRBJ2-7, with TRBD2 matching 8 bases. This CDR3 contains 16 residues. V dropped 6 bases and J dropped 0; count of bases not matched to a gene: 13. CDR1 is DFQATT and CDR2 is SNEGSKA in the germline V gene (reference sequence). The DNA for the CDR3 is TGCAGTGCACAGAACCCGGGAGGGCCTCGCTCCTACGAGCAGTACTTC. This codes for CSAQNPGGPRSYEQYF.

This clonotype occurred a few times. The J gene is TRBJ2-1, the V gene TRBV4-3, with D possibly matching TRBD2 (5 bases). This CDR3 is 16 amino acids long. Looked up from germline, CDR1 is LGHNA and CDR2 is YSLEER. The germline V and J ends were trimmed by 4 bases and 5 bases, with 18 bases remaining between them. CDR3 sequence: CASSPWWKYGNNEQFF. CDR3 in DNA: TGCGCCAGCAGCCCTTGGTGGAAGTACGGGAACAATGAGCAGTTCTTC.

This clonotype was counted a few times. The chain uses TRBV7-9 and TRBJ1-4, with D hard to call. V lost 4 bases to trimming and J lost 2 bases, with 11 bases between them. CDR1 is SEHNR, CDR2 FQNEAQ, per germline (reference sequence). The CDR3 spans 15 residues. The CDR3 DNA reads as TGTGCCAGCAGCTCCCTCCGAGGGACTAATGAAAAACTGTTTTTT. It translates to CASSSLRGTNEKLFF.

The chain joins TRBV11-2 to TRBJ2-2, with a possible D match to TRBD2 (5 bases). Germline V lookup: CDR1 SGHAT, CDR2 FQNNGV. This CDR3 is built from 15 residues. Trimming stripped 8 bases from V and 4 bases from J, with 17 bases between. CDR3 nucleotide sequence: TGTGCCAGCGGGGAGACCGCCAGAGGCACCGGGGAGCTGTTTTTT. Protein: CASGETARGTGELFF. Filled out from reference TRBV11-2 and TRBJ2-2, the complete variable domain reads EAGVAQSPRYKIIEKRQSVAFWCNPISGHATLYWYQQILGQGPKLLIQFQNNGVVDDSQLPKDRFSAERLKGVDSTLKIQPAKLEDSAVYLCASGETARGTGELFFGEGSRLTVL.

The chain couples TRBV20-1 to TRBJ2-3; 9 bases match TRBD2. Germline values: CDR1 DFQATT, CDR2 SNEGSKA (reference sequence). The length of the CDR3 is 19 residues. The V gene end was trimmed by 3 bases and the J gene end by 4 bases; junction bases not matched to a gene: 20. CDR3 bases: TGCAGTGCTAGTGCCTATCTTAGCCTAGCGGGGTCGGTGGCAGATACGCAGTATTTT. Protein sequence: CSASAYLSLAGSVADTQYF.

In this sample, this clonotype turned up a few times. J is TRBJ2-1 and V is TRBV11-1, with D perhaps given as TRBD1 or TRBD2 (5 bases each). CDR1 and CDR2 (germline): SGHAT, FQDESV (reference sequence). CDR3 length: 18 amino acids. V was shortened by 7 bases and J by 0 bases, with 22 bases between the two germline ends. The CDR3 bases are TGTGCCAGCATTGGGGACGCGTTGGCCGCGAGCTCCTACAATGAGCAGTTCTTC. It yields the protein CASIGDALAASSYNEQFF. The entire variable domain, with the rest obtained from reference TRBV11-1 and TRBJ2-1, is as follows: EAEVAQSPRYKITEKSQAVAFWCDPISGHATLYWYRQILGQGPELLVQFQDESVVDDSQLPKDRFSAERLKGVDSTLKIQPAELGDSAMYLCASIGDALAASSYNEQFFGPGTRLTVL.

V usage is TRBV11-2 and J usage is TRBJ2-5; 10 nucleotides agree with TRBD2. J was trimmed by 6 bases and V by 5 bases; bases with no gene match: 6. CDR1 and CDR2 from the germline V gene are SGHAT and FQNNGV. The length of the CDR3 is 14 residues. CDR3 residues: CASSEGLATQTQYF. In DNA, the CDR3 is TGTGCCAGCAGCGAGGGACTAGCGACCCAGACCCAGTACTTC.

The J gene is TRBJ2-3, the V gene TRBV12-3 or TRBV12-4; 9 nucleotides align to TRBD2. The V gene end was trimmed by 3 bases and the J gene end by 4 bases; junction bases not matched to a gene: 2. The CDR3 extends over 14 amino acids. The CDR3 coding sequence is TGTGCCAGCAGTTTTAGCGGGAGCTCAGATACGCAGTATTTT. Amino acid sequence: CASSFSGSSDTQYF.

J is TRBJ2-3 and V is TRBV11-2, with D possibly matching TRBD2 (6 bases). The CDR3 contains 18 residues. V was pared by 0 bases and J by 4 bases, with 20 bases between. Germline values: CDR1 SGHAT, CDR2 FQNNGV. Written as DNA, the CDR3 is TGTGCCAGCAGCTTAGAGGGAGGTTGGCTAGTAGTTCCAGATACGCAGTATTTT. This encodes CASSLEGGWLVVPDTQYF.

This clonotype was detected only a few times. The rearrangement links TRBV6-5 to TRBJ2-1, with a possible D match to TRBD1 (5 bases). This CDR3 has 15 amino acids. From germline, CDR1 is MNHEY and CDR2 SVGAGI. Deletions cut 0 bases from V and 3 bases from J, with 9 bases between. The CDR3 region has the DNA TGTGCCAGCAGTTACTCAGGGGCCTTCTACAATGAGCAGTTCTTC. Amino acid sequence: CASSYSGAFYNEQFF.

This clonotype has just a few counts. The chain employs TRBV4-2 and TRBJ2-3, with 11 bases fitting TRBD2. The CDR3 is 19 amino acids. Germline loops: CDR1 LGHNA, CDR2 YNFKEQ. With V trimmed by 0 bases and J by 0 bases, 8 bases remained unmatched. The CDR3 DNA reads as TGTGCCAGCAGCCAAGATCCTCCGACTAGCGGGGTTAGCACAGATACGCAGTATTTT. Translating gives CASSQDPPTSGVSTDTQYF.

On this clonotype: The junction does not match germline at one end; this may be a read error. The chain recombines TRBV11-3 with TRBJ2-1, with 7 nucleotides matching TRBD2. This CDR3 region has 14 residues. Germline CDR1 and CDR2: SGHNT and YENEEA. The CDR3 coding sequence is TGTGCCGGCAGCTTCGGCGGGAGTCTGAATGAGCAGTTCTTC. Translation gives CAGSFGGSLNEQFF.

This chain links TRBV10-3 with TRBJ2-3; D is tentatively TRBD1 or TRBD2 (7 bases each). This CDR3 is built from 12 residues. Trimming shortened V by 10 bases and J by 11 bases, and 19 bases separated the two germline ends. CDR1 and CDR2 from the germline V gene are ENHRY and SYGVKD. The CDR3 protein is CATSGRGRLQYF. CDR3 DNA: TGTGCCACCTCAGGGAGGGGGCGGTTGCAGTATTTT.

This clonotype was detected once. CDR3 DNA: TGTGCCAGCAGCCAACCGTTGGGGGGAGAGACCCAGTACTTC. It codes for CASSQPLGGETQYF. The chain links TRBV11-1 to TRBJ2-5; weak D call: TRBD2 (6 bases). Trimming cost V 5 bases and J 4 bases, with 14 bases left between them. The CDR3 contains 14 residues. Germline loops: CDR1 SGHAT, CDR2 FQDESV (reference sequence).

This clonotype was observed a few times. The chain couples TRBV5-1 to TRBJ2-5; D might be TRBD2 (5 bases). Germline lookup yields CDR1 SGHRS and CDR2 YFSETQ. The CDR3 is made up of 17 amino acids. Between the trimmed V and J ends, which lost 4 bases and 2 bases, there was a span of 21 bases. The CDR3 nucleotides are TGCGCCAGCAGCCCGTCGAAATGGGAGAGAAGGCAAGAGACCCAGTACTTC. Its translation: CASSPSKWERRQETQYF.

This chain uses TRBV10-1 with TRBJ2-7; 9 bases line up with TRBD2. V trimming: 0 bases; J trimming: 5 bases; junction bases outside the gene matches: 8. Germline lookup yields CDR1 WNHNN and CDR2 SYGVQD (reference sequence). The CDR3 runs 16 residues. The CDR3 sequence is CASSESLAGGLDEQYF. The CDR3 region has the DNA TGCGCCAGCAGTGAGTCGTTGGCGGGAGGGTTGGACGAGCAGTACTTC.

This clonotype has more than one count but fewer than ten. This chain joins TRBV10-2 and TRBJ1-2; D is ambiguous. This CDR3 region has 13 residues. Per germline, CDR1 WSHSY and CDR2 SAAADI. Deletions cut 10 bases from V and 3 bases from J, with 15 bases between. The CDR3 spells CATGGGPYYGYTF. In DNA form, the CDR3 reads TGCGCCACAGGAGGTGGCCCATACTATGGCTACACCTTC.

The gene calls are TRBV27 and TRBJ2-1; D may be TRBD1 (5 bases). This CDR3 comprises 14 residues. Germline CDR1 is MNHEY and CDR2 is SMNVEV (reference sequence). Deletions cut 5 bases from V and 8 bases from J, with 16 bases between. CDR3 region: CASSDRRVSDEQFF. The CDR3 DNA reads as TGTGCCAGCAGTGATCGCAGGGTCAGCGATGAGCAGTTCTTC.

CDR3 DNA: TGTGCCATCAAAGTCTCTAGCGGGAGAGACGAGCAGTACTTC. This encodes CAIKVSSGRDEQYF. The rearrangement uses TRBV10-3 and TRBJ2-7; TRBD2 matches 10 bases. The J segment lost 5 bases and the V segment lost 7 bases, leaving 8 bases of the junction unmatched. Per germline, CDR1 ENHRY and CDR2 SYGVKD. The CDR3 has 14 residues.

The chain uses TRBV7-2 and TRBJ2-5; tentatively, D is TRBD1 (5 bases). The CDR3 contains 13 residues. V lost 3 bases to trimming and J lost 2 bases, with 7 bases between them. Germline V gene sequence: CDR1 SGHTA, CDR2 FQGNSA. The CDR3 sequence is CASSFGAQETQYF. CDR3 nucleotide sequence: TGTGCCAGCAGCTTTGGGGCTCAAGAGACCCAGTACTTC.

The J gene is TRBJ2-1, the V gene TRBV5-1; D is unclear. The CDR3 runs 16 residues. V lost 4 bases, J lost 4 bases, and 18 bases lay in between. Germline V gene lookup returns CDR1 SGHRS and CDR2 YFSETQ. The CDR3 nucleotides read TGCGCCAGCAGCCCGGGTCCCGAGAAAATTTACAATGAGCAGTTCTTC. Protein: CASSPGPEKIYNEQFF.

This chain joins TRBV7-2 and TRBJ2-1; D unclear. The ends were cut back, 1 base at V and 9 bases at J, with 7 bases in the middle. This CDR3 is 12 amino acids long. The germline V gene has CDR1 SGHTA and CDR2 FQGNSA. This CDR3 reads CASSLVISEQFF. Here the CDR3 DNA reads TGTGCCAGCAGCTTAGTAATCAGTGAGCAGTTCTTC.

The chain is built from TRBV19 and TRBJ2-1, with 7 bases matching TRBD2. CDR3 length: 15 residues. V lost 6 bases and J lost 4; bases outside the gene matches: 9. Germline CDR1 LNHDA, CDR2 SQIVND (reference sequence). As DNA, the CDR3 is TGTGCCAGTAGAACGGGGGGTTTGGGGTACAATGAGCAGTTCTTC. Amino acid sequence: CASRTGGLGYNEQFF.

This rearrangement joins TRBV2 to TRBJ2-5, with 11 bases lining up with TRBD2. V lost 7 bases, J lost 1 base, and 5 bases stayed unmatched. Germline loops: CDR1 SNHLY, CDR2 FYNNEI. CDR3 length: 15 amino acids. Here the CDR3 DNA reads TGTGCCAGCACCCGGACTAGCGGGTTCCAAGAGACCCAGTACTTC. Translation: CASTRTSGFQETQYF.